This T cell receptor beta chain stems from a study of early T cells in non-severe SARS-CoV-2 infection. Study results and caveats: Using VDJdb, the matching emphasized anti-spike CD8 responses while missing private and CD4 specificities.

Losses at the gene ends were 6 bases for V and 9 bases for J; bases not matched to a gene: 8. In germline, CDR1 is SNHLY, CDR2 FYNNEI. This CDR3 spans 13 amino acids. Unique molecular identifiers were affixed to single, distinct cDNA molecules. TCRdb used MiXCR to reprocess the 5' RACE reads, holding one entry per CDR3 protein. Among about 88,000 distinct CDR3 sequences listed, about 16% were seen once. This clonotype was picked up a small number of times. Its target is unknown. This clonotype was obtained from an adult who was a healthcare worker with PCR-confirmed SARS-CoV-2 infection or an uninfected control (not recorded which). The rearrangement joins TRBV2 to TRBJ1-5; 7 bases agree with TRBD1. Sequencing used whole blood. The DNA of the CDR3 is TGTGCCAGCAGGCGACAGGGCGTTGGGCCCCAGCATTTT. Amino acids: CASRRQGVGPQHF.